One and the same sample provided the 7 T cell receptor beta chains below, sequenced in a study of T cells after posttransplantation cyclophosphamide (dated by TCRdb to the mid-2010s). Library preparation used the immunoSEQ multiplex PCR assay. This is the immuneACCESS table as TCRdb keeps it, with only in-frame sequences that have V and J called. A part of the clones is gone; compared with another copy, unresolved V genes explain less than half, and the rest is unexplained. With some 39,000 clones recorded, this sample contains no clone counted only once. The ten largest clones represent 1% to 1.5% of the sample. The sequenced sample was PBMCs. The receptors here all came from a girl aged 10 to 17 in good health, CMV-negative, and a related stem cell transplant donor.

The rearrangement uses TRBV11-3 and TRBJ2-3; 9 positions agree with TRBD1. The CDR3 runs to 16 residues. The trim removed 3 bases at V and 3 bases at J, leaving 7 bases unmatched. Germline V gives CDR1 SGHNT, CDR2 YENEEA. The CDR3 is CASSFRDRDGTDTQYF. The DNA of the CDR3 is TGTGCCAGCAGCTTTCGGGACAGGGACGGGACAGATACGCAGTATTTT.

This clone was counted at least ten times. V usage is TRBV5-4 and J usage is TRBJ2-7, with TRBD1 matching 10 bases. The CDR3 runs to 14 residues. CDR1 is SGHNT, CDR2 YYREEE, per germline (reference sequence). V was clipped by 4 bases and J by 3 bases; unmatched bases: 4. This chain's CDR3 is CASSEGQGFYEQYF. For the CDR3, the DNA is TGTGCCAGCAGCGAGGGACAGGGGTTCTACGAGCAGTACTTC.

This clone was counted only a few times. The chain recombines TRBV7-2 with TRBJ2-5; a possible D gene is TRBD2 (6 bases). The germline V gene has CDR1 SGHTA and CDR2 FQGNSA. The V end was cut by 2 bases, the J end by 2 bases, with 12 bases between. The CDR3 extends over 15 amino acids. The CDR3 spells CASSLSLGGQETQYF. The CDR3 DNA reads TGTGCCAGCAGCTTATCCCTCGGGGGACAAGAGACCCAGTACTTC. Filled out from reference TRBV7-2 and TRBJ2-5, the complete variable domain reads GAGVSQSPSNKVTEKGKDVELRCDPISGHTALYWYRQSLGQGLEFLIYFQGNSAPDKSGLPSDRFSAERTGGSVSTLTIQRTQQEDSAVYLCASSLSLGGQETQYFGPGTRLLVL.

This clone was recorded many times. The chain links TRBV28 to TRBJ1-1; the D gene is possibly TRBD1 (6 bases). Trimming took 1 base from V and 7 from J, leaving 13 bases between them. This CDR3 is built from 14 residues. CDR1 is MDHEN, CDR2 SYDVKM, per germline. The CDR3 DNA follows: TGTGCCAGCAGTTTATATAAAGGGGGGGGTGAAGCTTTCTTT. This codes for CASSLYKGGGEAFF.

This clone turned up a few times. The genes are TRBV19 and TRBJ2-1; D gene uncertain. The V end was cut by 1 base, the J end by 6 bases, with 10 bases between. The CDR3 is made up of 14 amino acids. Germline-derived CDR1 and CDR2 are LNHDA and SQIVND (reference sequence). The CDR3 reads CASSIAPASNEQFF. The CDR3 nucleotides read TGTGCCAGTAGTATAGCCCCAGCGAGCAATGAGCAGTTCTTC.

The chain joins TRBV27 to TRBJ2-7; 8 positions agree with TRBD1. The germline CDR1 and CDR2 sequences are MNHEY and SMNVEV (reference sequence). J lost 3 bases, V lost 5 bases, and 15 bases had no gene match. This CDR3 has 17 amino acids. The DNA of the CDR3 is TGTGCCAGCAGTATTGGACCACTACAGGGGGATTACTACGAGCAGTACTTC. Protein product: CASSIGPLQGDYYEQYF.

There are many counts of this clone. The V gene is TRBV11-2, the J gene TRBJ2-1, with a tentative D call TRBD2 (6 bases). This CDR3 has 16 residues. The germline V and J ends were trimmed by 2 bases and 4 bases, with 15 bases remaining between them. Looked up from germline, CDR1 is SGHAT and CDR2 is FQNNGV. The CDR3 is CASSLNGGKGYNEQFF. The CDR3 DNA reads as TGTGCCAGCAGCTTAAATGGGGGGAAAGGATACAATGAGCAGTTCTTC.